These 8 T cell receptor beta chains were all obtained from the same sample, sequenced in a study of control samples from healthy donors and cancer patients. TCRdb keeps only in-frame clones here, not all; method: immunoSEQ multiplex PCR. The repertoire has some 82,000 clones, 80% to 90% of them found once; the top ten carry around a tenth. The specimen sequenced was PBMCs. These receptors came from a man in his 60s with head and neck cancer.

The rearrangement joins TRBV6-4 to TRBJ1-5; weak D call: TRBD1 (6 bases). Germline loops: CDR1 MRHNA, CDR2 SNTAGT. The CDR3 totals 15 residues. V was cut by 5 bases and J by 2 bases, with 13 bases left in between. As DNA, the CDR3 is TGTGCCAGCAGTCCGACAGGATCGGGCAATCAGCCCCAGCATTTT. This codes for CASSPTGSGNQPQHF.

The chain carries TRBV28 and TRBJ2-2; D gene ambiguous. Germline loops: CDR1 MDHEN, CDR2 SYDVKM. Between the trimmed V and J ends, which lost 7 bases and 2 bases, there was a span of 20 bases. CDR3 length: 17 amino acids. The CDR3 DNA is TGTGCCAGCACATTAGGTCGGACGCCTAGAAACACCGGGGAGCTGTTTTTT. Translating it yields CASTLGRTPRNTGELFF.

This sequence joins TRBV10-3 and TRBJ1-3; D may be TRBD1 (6 bases). V was pared by 4 bases and J by 0 bases, with 10 bases between. This CDR3 comprises 15 residues. The germline gives CDR1 ENHRY, CDR2 SYGVKD. In nucleotides, the CDR3 is TGTGCCATCAGTGTGGACAGAAGCTCTGGAAACACCATATATTTT. The encoded protein is CAISVDRSSGNTIYF.

This rearrangement joins TRBV7-9 to TRBJ2-3, with a tentative D call TRBD2 (5 bases). V lost 5 bases and J lost 0, with 15 bases in between. In germline, CDR1 is SEHNR, CDR2 FQNEAQ (reference sequence). The length of the CDR3 is 16 residues. CDR3 nucleotides: TGTGCCAGCAGCCCGCGGACTGGGCACAGCACAGATACGCAGTATTTT. Amino acids: CASSPRTGHSTDTQYF.

The rearrangement joins TRBV12-3 or TRBV12-4 to TRBJ1-5; no definite D call. The CDR3 is made up of 12 amino acids. Deletions cut 6 bases from V and 4 bases from J, with 7 bases between. The CDR3 sequence is CASSNTNQPQHF. CDR3 bases: TGTGCCAGCAGCAATACTAATCAGCCCCAGCATTTT.

This clone was seen a single time. The rearrangement joins TRBV19 to TRBJ2-7, with D possibly being TRBD1 (6 bases). The V gene's germline CDR1 is LNHDA and CDR2 SQIVND (reference sequence). This CDR3 comprises 14 residues. Trimming left V 6 bases short and J 0 bases short, with 12 bases between. The DNA for the CDR3 is TGTGCCAGTAGCGACGACAGGAGCTCCTACGAGCAGTACTTC. Its translation: CASSDDRSSYEQYF.

The chain combines TRBV5-6 with TRBJ2-3; 9 bases align to TRBD2. V was pared by 4 bases and J by 6 bases, with 12 bases of the junction left unmatched. The CDR3 runs 16 residues. Germline CDR1 is SGHDT and CDR2 is YYEEEE. CDR3 loop: CASSPAGAGGPDTQYF. The DNA of the CDR3 is TGTGCCAGCAGCCCGGCTGGAGCGGGAGGCCCGGATACGCAGTATTTT.

The chain couples TRBV27 to TRBJ1-5; D may be TRBD1 (5 bases). Trimming took off 1 base at V and 5 bases at J, with 9 bases between the two ends. The CDR3 is 14 amino acids. CDR1 MNHEY and CDR2 SMNVEV come from the germline V gene (reference sequence). The chain's CDR3 is CASSLFGGYQPQHF. For the CDR3, the DNA is TGTGCCAGCAGTTTATTTGGGGGATATCAGCCCCAGCATTTT.